The clone carrying this T cell receptor (beta chain) appeared once. Its antigen remains unknown. Time point meaning: week 35, safety follow-up. It was 300 ug of mutant IDH1 20-mer peptide that made up each vaccine dose, given with topical imiquimod. Patients, over weeks 1, 3, 5, 7, 11, 15, 19 and 23, received a total of eight vaccinations. New astrocytomas of WHO grade 3 or 4 that were IDH1-mutant and ATRX-lost were found in the donors. Here immunoSEQ multiplex PCR was the method, and the copy in TCRdb shows in-frame clones only, minus some. The sample holds around 30,000 clones, around 80% seen once. The sample belongs to a study of a mutant IDH1 vaccine in newly diagnosed glioma. Findings of the study overall: Top-clonotype changes in peripheral T cells seemed unrelated to pseudoprogression.

Germline V gene lookup returns CDR1 KGHSH and CDR2 LQKENI. Deletions cut 1 base from V and 1 base from J, with 7 bases between. This CDR3 is built from 14 residues. The origin of this receptor is a man aged 40-55 years with glioma. Some clones in this sample may be carry-over from other donors' samples. V gene TRBV18 combines with J gene TRBJ1-1; no definite D call. Sequenced here: PBMCs, sampled from a glioma patient whose treatment included an IDH1 peptide vaccine. CDR3 in amino acids: CASSPQERNTEAFF. CDR3 DNA sequence: TGTGCCAGCTCACCACAGGAACGGAACACTGAAGCTTTCTTT. Using reference TRBV18 and TRBJ1-1 for the parts outside the CDR3, the full variable domain is NAGVMQNPRHLVRRRGQEARLRCSPMKGHSHVYWYRQLPEEGLKFMVYLQKENIIDESGMPKERFSAEFPKEGPSILRIQQVVRGDSAAYFCASSPQERNTEAFFGQGTRLTVV.